These 7 T cell receptor beta chains share one sample of origin, sequenced in a study of T cell responses to AZD1222 COVID-19 vaccine. Profiling relied on immunoSEQ multiplex PCR, and the TCRdb table lists in-frame clones only, not all of them. The sample records fewer than 200,000 clones, around nine tenths being singletons. The specimen comprised peripheral blood, sampled on day 0 of AZD1222 vaccination. Receptor source: an adult in good health.

The V and J genes are TRBV3-1 (or the pseudogene TRBV3-2) and TRBJ1-6; possibly TRBD1 for D (5 bases). Germline V gene lookup returns CDR1 LGHDT and CDR2 YNNKEL (reference sequence). The CDR3 is 15 amino acids. V shed 5 bases and J shed 6 bases, with 14 bases lying between them. The CDR3 DNA follows: TGTGCCAGCAGCACAACCTGGGGCGCTAATTCACCCCTCCACTTT. Translated: CASSTTWGANSPLHF.

V gene TRBV9 combines with J gene TRBJ2-5; 8 bases agree with TRBD2. Trimming at V came to 1 base and at J to 4 bases, leaving 6 bases not matched to a gene. This CDR3 comprises 15 residues. Germline V gives CDR1 SGDLS, CDR2 YYNGEE. The CDR3 DNA reads as TGTGCCAGCAGCGTACAGGCGGGGGGAGTAGAGACCCAGTACTTC. Protein product: CASSVQAGGVETQYF. Complete variable domain (other parts from reference TRBV9 and TRBJ2-5): DSGVTQTPKHLITATGQRVTLRCSPRSGDLSVYWYQQSLDQGLQFLIQYYNGEERAKGNILERFSAQQFPDLHSELNLSSLELGDSALYFCASSVQAGGVETQYFGPGTRLLVL.

V and J are TRBV6-5 and TRBJ1-4; D remains unclear. Trimming removed 6 bases from V and 4 bases from J, with 9 bases in between. The CDR3 is 13 residues long. Germline V gene data show CDR1 as MNHEY and CDR2 as SVGAGI. CDR3 DNA: TGTGCCAGCAGCCCCGGACTTAATGAAAAACTGTTTTTT. Its protein product is CASSPGLNEKLFF.

CDR3 in amino acids: CASNKQGVNEKLFF. The CDR3 bases are TGTGCCAGCAATAAACAGGGAGTTAATGAAAAACTGTTTTTT. This chain uses TRBV6-6 with TRBJ1-4; a possible D gene is TRBD1 (6 bases). Trimming took off 7 bases at V and 4 bases at J, with 13 bases between the two ends. This CDR3 spans 14 amino acids. Germline V gene lookup returns CDR1 MNHNY and CDR2 SVGAGI (reference sequence).

This clone was observed once. The chain couples TRBV5-4 to TRBJ1-1; TRBD1 agrees at 7 bases. V shed 6 bases, J shed 3 bases, and the junction held 17 bases outside the gene matches. This CDR3 comprises 17 residues. CDR1 and CDR2 from the germline V gene are SGHNT and YYREEE (reference sequence). The chain's CDR3 is CASTNRQGLLRDTEAFF. The CDR3 DNA reads TGTGCCAGCACCAACAGACAGGGCCTACTTAGGGACACTGAAGCTTTCTTT.

This clone was detected once. V usage is TRBV2 and J usage is TRBJ2-3; D may be TRBD2 (5 bases). V lost 10 bases, J lost 5 bases, and 7 bases lay in between. Germline V CDR1 and CDR2: SNHLY, FYNNEI. CDR3 length: 10 amino acids. The CDR3 DNA sequence: TGTGCCACCGAGGGAGATACGCAGTATTTT. Protein: CATEGDTQYF.

The V gene is TRBV24-1, the J gene TRBJ2-7, with 11 bases fitting TRBD1. Germline V lookup: CDR1 KGHDR, CDR2 SFDVKD. The V and J ends lost 4 bases and 1 base, in that order; junction bases with no gene match: 5. The CDR3 totals 16 residues. The CDR3 DNA is TGTGCCACCAGTGACCCCGGGACAGGGGGATCCTACGAGCAGTACTTC. The encoded protein is CATSDPGTGGSYEQYF.